The clone carrying this TCR beta chain was counted only a few times. No antigen is known for it. This sample was taken from a study of blood T cells in healthy people across ages. The study's findings and limits: There was a strong correlation between TCR beta diversity and naive T cell percentage. Reliance upon unsorted PBMCs precluded definitive naive versus antigen-experienced comparison.

From germline, CDR1 is SGHDT and CDR2 YYEEEE. V lost 4 bases and J lost 3; bases outside the gene matches: 11. This CDR3 contains 16 residues. Total RNA was isolated from each sample in quantities of at least 5 micrograms. The authors ran a second PCR of roughly 6 to 12 cycles using a sample-barcoded 5' primer and a J-beta primer mix. TCRdb itself ran the 5' RACE reads through MiXCR, one entry per CDR3 protein. Of about 640,000 distinct CDR3 sequences in the sample, roughly three fifths were seen once. The TCR was taken from a man in his 60s in good health. The genes are TRBV5-6 and TRBJ2-7; 9 bases fit TRBD1. The sample consisted of blood. CDR3 amino acids: CASSPSGTGQIYEQYF. CDR3 nucleotide sequence: TGTGCCAGCAGCCCCTCCGGGACAGGGCAGATCTACGAGCAGTACTTC.